Following are 19 T cell receptor beta chains from one sample sequenced in a study of blood T cell repertoires in COVID-19. TCRdb's table, derived via immunoSEQ multiplex PCR, lists solely in-frame clones and lacks some. The table records some 120,000 clones, 80% to 90% of them present only once. Sequencing was done on a sample of peripheral blood. Every receptor here comes from a woman aged 50 to 65 with active or convalescent COVID-19.

The chain joins TRBV15 to TRBJ2-3; the match to TRBD2 covers 8 bases. Per the germline V gene, CDR1 is LNHNV and CDR2 is YYDKDF (reference sequence). Germline trimming cut 0 bases from V and 3 bases from J; bases unmatched to any gene: 14. The CDR3 length is 19 residues. Written as DNA, the CDR3 is TGTGCCACCAGCAGAGATGTACTAGCGGTCAGAACGGGTACAGATACGCAGTATTTT. Translation gives CATSRDVLAVRTGTDTQYF.

The rearrangement uses TRBV5-6 and TRBJ2-7; 14 nucleotides match TRBD2. Germline CDR1 and CDR2: SGHDT and YYEEEE. J was trimmed by 1 base and V by 4 bases; bases with no gene match: 4. The CDR3 totals 16 residues. Here the CDR3 reads CASSGGLAGVSYEQYF. CDR3 bases: TGTGCCAGCAGCGGGGGACTAGCGGGAGTTTCCTACGAGCAGTACTTC.

The V gene is TRBV28, the J gene TRBJ2-5; TRBD2 might be the D (5 bases). The germline CDR1 and CDR2 sequences are MDHEN and SYDVKM. The CDR3 consists of 12 residues. V lost 7 bases and J lost 4, with 10 bases in between. DNA for the CDR3: TGTGCCAGCACAAGAGGGAGAGAGACCCAGTACTTC. This gives the protein CASTRGRETQYF.

The chain has TRBV18 and TRBJ2-3, with D unclear. The CDR3 runs 15 residues. Germline V CDR1 and CDR2: KGHSH, LQKENI. V was clipped by 4 bases and J by 2 bases, with 13 bases between them. The CDR3 DNA follows: TGTGCCAGCTCACGATCGGGTGTAGTCACAGATACGCAGTATTTT. This translates into CASSRSGVVTDTQYF.

The rearrangement uses TRBV3-1 (or the pseudogene TRBV3-2) and TRBJ1-3; a weak D match, TRBD1 (5 bases). V lost 4 bases and J 5 bases, leaving 18 bases between the germline ends. The CDR3 covers 16 residues. Per the germline V gene, CDR1 is LGHDT and CDR2 is YNNKEL (reference sequence). CDR3: CASSPALGGRRNTIYF. CDR3 sequence (DNA): TGTGCCAGCAGCCCTGCCCTGGGGGGTCGGAGAAACACCATATATTTT.

The chain carries TRBV19 and TRBJ1-4, with TRBD1 matching over 9 bases. The CDR3 extends over 15 amino acids. Losses at the gene ends were 7 bases for V and 7 bases for J; bases not matched to a gene: 10. The V gene's germline CDR1 is LNHDA and CDR2 SQIVND (reference sequence). CDR3 coding DNA: TGTGCCAGTACTAGAACAGGGGGCGCGGCTGAAAAACTGTTTTTT. This encodes CASTRTGGAAEKLFF.

The chain recombines TRBV4-2 with TRBJ1-1, with a tentative D call TRBD1 (6 bases). Trimming took off 4 bases at V and 6 bases at J, with 15 bases between the two ends. The CDR3 consists of 14 residues. The germline V gene encodes CDR1 LGHNA and CDR2 YNFKEQ. CDR3 in DNA: TGTGCCAGCAGCCCACAGGGATCCAACGCTGAAGCTTTCTTT. Protein product: CASSPQGSNAEAFF.

The rearrangement uses TRBV18 and TRBJ1-5; the D is unclear. Germline CDR1 is KGHSH and CDR2 is LQKENI. Trimming removed 3 bases from V and 1 base from J, with 4 bases in between. This CDR3 region has 13 residues. CDR3 coding DNA: TGTGCCAGCTCACCCGGGAGCAATCAGCCCCAGCATTTT. Its protein is CASSPGSNQPQHF. The entire variable domain, with the rest obtained from reference TRBV18 and TRBJ1-5, is as follows: NAGVMQNPRHLVRRRGQEARLRCSPMKGHSHVYWYRQLPEEGLKFMVYLQKENIIDESGMPKERFSAEFPKEGPSILRIQQVVRGDSAAYFCASSPGSNQPQHFGDGTRLSIL.

Comments on this clone: In the same sample, other DNA sequences code for this CDR3. This sequence joins TRBV6-5 and TRBJ2-7, with 7 bases fitting TRBD2. The CDR3 loop spans 14 amino acids. Looked up from germline, CDR1 is MNHEY and CDR2 is SVGAGI. V lost 7 bases and J lost 4; bases outside the gene matches: 10. The CDR3 DNA follows: TGTGCCAGCACACCAGCGGGACTCTCTTACGAGCAGTACTTC. Amino acid sequence: CASTPAGLSYEQYF.

The chain is built from TRBV5-6 and TRBJ1-2; a weak D match, TRBD1 (6 bases). Per the germline V gene, CDR1 is SGHDT and CDR2 is YYEEEE. V was pared by 4 bases and J by 8 bases, with 18 bases between. This CDR3 is built from 14 residues. CDR3 amino acids: CASSRVNRESGYTF. The CDR3 bases are TGTGCCAGCAGCCGCGTAAACAGGGAATCGGGCTACACCTTC.

The gene calls are TRBV9 and TRBJ2-3, with 11 nucleotides matching TRBD2. The CDR3 is 16 amino acids. With V trimmed by 0 bases and J by 2 bases, 2 bases remained unmatched. CDR1 SGDLS and CDR2 YYNGEE come from the germline V gene. The CDR3 reads CASSVGTSGPTDTQYF. The CDR3 nucleotides are TGTGCCAGCAGCGTAGGGACTAGCGGGCCCACAGATACGCAGTATTTT. The full variable domain, completed using reference TRBV9 and TRBJ2-3, is DSGVTQTPKHLITATGQRVTLRCSPRSGDLSVYWYQQSLDQGLQFLIQYYNGEERAKGNILERFSAQQFPDLHSELNLSSLELGDSALYFCASSVGTSGPTDTQYFGPGTRLTVL.

The chain is built from TRBV7-2 and TRBJ2-3; 14 bases are shared with TRBD2. V was clipped by 5 bases and J by 3 bases; unmatched bases: 10. There are 18 residues in the CDR3. Germline V lookup: CDR1 SGHTA, CDR2 FQGNSA. CDR3 protein: CASSPGLAGGWGTDTQYF. In DNA, the CDR3 is TGTGCCAGCAGCCCAGGACTAGCGGGAGGATGGGGGACAGATACGCAGTATTTT.

The J gene is TRBJ2-5, the V gene TRBV6-4; a weak D match, TRBD2 (5 bases). CDR1 is MRHNA and CDR2 is SNTAGT in the germline V gene. Trimming removed 6 bases at V and 4 bases at J, with 18 bases between. This CDR3 contains 15 residues. The DNA of the CDR3 is TGTGCCAGCAGGCAAAAGGAGGAAACGGGAGAGACCCAGTACTTC. This codes for CASRQKEETGETQYF.

The V gene is TRBV29-1, the J gene TRBJ1-1; TRBD1 matches 7 bases. CDR3 length: 11 residues. CDR1 and CDR2 from the germline V gene are SQVTM and ANQGSEA. Trimming took 6 bases from V and 5 from J; bases not matched to a gene: 3. The CDR3: CSVGGQTEAFF. The DNA of the CDR3 is TGCAGCGTGGGGGGACAGACTGAAGCTTTCTTT.

This sequence joins TRBV11-2 and TRBJ2-7, with 8 bases identical to TRBD1. The CDR3 totals 14 residues. J was trimmed by 2 bases and V by 2 bases; bases with no gene match: 2. Germline CDR1 reads SGHAT; CDR2 reads FQNNGV. This CDR3 is CASSLQGAAYEQYF. CDR3 sequence (DNA): TGTGCCAGCAGCTTACAGGGGGCAGCCTACGAGCAGTACTTC.

This chain uses TRBV4-2 with TRBJ2-3, with 12 bases lining up with TRBD2. CDR3 size: 18 residues. The ends lost 4 bases at V and 1 base at J; junction bases unmatched: 9. CDR1 is LGHNA, CDR2 YNFKEQ, per germline. The CDR3 sequence: CASSPRTSGDVGTDTQYF. For the CDR3, the DNA is TGTGCCAGCAGCCCCCGGACTAGCGGGGACGTTGGCACAGATACGCAGTATTTT.

The chain couples TRBV7-8 to TRBJ2-7; weak D call: TRBD2 (5 bases). Per germline, CDR1 SGHVS and CDR2 FQNEAQ. The CDR3 contains 14 residues. The ends were cut back, 2 bases at V and 5 bases at J, with 13 bases in the middle. This CDR3 is CASSLLRVIHEQYF. CDR3 coding DNA: TGTGCCAGCAGCTTATTGAGGGTTATCCACGAGCAGTACTTC.

This clone was recorded once. The V call is TRBV10-3, the J call TRBJ2-7; TRBD2 might be the D (9 bases). The germline gives CDR1 ENHRY, CDR2 SYGVKD. The CDR3 sequence is 16 residues long. The V and J ends lost 8 bases and 6 bases respectively, with 26 bases between them. The CDR3 DNA reads TGTGCCATCCAACAGGGGGGGACTAGCCTATATCCCGAGCAGTACTTC. Its protein product is CAIQQGGTSLYPEQYF.

This chain links TRBV5-5 with TRBJ1-5; the D is unclear. Germline V lookup: CDR1 SGHKS, CDR2 YYEKEE (reference sequence). The V gene lost 2 bases and the J gene lost 0 bases, with 6 bases spanning the gap. The CDR3 length is 14 residues. The CDR3 here is CASSFIYSNQPQHF. The CDR3 DNA is TGTGCCAGCAGCTTTATTTATAGCAATCAGCCCCAGCATTTT.